A single sample is the source of the 4 T cell receptor beta chains below, sequenced in a study of cytotoxic CD8 clonotypes in ibrutinib-treated CLL. Using immunoSEQ multiplex PCR, the repertoire was profiled, and TCRdb retains in-frame clones only, with some absent. Found here are about 140,000 clones, 77% of them singletons; the top ten hold less than 30%. The sequencing used PBMCs, collected after 12 months of ibrutinib treatment. The receptor set was obtained from a human donor with chronic lymphocytic leukemia.

The chain joins TRBV7-9 to TRBJ2-1; the D gene is possibly TRBD1 (6 bases). V lost 4 bases and J 6 bases, leaving 16 bases between the germline ends. The germline V gene has CDR1 SEHNR and CDR2 FQNEAQ (reference sequence). The length of the CDR3 is 15 residues. CDR3 nucleotide sequence: TGTGCCAGCAGCTCCCAAGCACAGGGCGGCAATGAGCAGTTCTTC. Residues: CASSSQAQGGNEQFF.

The gene calls are TRBV10-3 and TRBJ2-3, with TRBD2 matching 9 bases. The CDR3 contains 14 residues. The germline gives CDR1 ENHRY, CDR2 SYGVKD. The CDR3 protein is CASASGALTDTQYF. CDR3 nucleotides: TGTGCTTCGGCTAGCGGGGCCCTGACAGATACGCAGTATTTT.

This clone was counted between two and nine times. V is TRBV5-1 and J is TRBJ2-1; TRBD1 aligns across 9 bases. Trimming took 4 bases from V and 2 from J; bases not matched to a gene: 4. Germline V gene data show CDR1 as SGHRS and CDR2 as YFSETQ. The CDR3 is 15 residues long. The CDR3 nucleotides read TGCGCCAGCAGCGGCGGGACAGGGACCTACAATGAGCAGTTCTTC. It encodes CASSGGTGTYNEQFF.

This clone was recorded at least ten times. The CDR3, as DNA: TGTGCCAGCAGCTTAGCGGGGACCTACGAGCAGTACTTC. This encodes CASSLAGTYEQYF. The J gene is TRBJ2-7, the V gene TRBV11-2, with D tentatively TRBD2 (5 bases). CDR3 length: 13 amino acids. Deletions cut 1 base from V and 2 bases from J, with 6 bases between. Germline CDR1 SGHAT, CDR2 FQNNGV. The full variable domain, completed using reference TRBV11-2 and TRBJ2-7, is EAGVAQSPRYKIIEKRQSVAFWCNPISGHATLYWYQQILGQGPKLLIQFQNNGVVDDSQLPKDRFSAERLKGVDSTLKIQPAKLEDSAVYLCASSLAGTYEQYFGPGTRLTVT.